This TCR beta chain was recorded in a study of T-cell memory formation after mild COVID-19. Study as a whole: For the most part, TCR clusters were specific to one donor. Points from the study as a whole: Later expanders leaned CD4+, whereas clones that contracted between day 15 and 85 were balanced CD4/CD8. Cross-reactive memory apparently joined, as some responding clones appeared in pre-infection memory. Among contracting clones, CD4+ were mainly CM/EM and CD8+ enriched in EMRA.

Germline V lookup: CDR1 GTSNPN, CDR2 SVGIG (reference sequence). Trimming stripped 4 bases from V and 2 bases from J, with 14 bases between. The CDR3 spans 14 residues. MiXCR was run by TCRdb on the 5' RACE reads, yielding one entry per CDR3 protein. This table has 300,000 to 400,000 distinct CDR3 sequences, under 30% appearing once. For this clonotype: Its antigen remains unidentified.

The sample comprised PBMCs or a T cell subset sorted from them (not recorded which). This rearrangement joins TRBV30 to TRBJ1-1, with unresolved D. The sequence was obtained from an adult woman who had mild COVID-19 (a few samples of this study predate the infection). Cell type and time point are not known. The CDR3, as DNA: TGTGCCTGGACGCTCGGGGTGGGAAACACTGAAGCTTTCTTT. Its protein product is CAWTLGVGNTEAFF.